The clone carrying this T cell receptor (beta chain) was picked up one time. Its antigen is undetermined. Other DNA sequences in this specimen translate into the identical CDR3. The entry originates in a study of shared clonotypes between healthy human individuals. TCRdb's copy holds only in-frame clones and misses some; the assay was immunoSEQ multiplex PCR. This sample yields around 2,000,000 clones, of which approximately 95% are seen a single time; 0.1% to 0.15% belongs to the top ten. This CDR3 is 11 amino acids long. Trimming removed 4 bases at V and 4 bases at J, with 5 bases between. Germline CDR1 and CDR2: MGHDK and SYGVNS. Overall study results and limits: Of the naive CD4 clonotypes, roughly 5% were shared across several donors.

The chain links TRBV25-1 to TRBJ2-7; D is uncertain. This receptor was obtained from a man between 18 and 29 years old in good health. The material sequenced was naive CD4+ T cells sorted from blood. Subset indicated: CD45RA+ positively selected. The CDR3 is CASSAGYEQYF. CDR3 DNA: TGTGCCAGCAGTGCGGGTTACGAGCAGTACTTC.